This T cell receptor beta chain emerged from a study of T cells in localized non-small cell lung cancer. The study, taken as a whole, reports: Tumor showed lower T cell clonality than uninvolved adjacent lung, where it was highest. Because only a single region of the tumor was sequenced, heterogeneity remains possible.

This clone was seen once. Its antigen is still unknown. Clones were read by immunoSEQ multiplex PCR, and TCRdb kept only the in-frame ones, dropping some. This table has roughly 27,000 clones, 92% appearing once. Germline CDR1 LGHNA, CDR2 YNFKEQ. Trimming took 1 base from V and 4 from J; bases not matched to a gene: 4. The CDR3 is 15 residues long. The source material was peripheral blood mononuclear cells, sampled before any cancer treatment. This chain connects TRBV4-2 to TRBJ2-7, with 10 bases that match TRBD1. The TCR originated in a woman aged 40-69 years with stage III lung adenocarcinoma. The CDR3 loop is CASSQVSGQGYEQYF. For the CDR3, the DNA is TGTGCCAGCAGCCAAGTTTCGGGACAGGGGTACGAGCAGTACTTC.